This T cell receptor beta chain was recovered during a study of cytomegalovirus exposure and HLA in healthy donors. Study-level findings and limits: Accurate prediction of most subjects' HLA-A and HLA-B alleles from TCR beta sequences was reported.

60 Vbeta and 13 Jbeta primers were used in PCR. The table came from immunoSEQ multiplex PCR; TCRdb's copy has only in-frame clones and leaves some out. The sample shows about 130,000 clones, about two thirds of them seen only once. CDR1 and CDR2 (germline): MRHNA, SNTAGT. J gave up 6 bases and V 1 base, and 8 bases lay outside the gene matches. The CDR3 is made up of 16 amino acids. Worth noting for this clone: Antigen: not known.

The sample taken for sequencing was PBMCs. This clonotype was obtained from a man aged 25-45 years in good health and CMV-seronegative. The chain combines TRBV6-4 with TRBJ2-2; 7 nucleotides align to TRBD1. The CDR3 DNA reads TGTGCCAGCAGTGACTTCAGGGGGTTAACCGCCGGGGAGCTGTTTTTT. Translation: CASSDFRGLTAGELFF.